This passage covers 22 T cell receptor beta chains from one sample sequenced in a study of cytomegalovirus exposure and HLA in healthy donors. A multiplex PCR was run with 60 Vbeta primers and 13 Jbeta primers. Data came from immunoSEQ multiplex PCR; TCRdb stores just in-frame clones and leaves some out. Among some 90,000 clones, about 81% were seen once, and the ten largest hold approximately 1.3%. The sequenced material came from PBMCs. The receptor set was obtained from a man between 35 and 55 years old in good health and CMV-seronegative.

A single count supports this clone. One end of the junction is discordant with germline, which a read error may explain. This chain joins TRBV7-9 and TRBJ1-2; 12 nucleotides align to TRBD1. Germline-derived CDR1 and CDR2 are SEHNR and FQNEAQ (reference sequence). This CDR3 is 18 amino acids long. In nucleotides, the CDR3 is TGTTCCAGCAGCTTAGCGTCCCGGGACAGGGGGCGAAACTATGGCTACACCTTC. It specifies CSSSLASRDRGRNYGYTF.

The V gene is TRBV27, the J gene TRBJ2-7; maybe TRBD1 (6 bases). This CDR3 is 13 amino acids long. The V gene's germline CDR1 is MNHEY and CDR2 SMNVEV (reference sequence). V lost 6 bases and J 3 bases, leaving 12 bases between the germline ends. The CDR3 nucleotides are TGTGCCAGCAGCCAGGGGCACAGCTACGAGCAGTACTTC. Translated, it gives CASSQGHSYEQYF.

This chain connects TRBV6-5 to TRBJ1-1, with D tentatively TRBD1 (5 bases). CDR1 is MNHEY, CDR2 SVGAGI, per germline. Trimming took 4 bases from V and 1 from J, leaving 16 bases between them. The CDR3 loop spans 16 amino acids. CDR3 sequence reads: CASSSLPGSGNTEAFF. The DNA of the CDR3 is TGTGCCAGCAGTTCCCTCCCAGGGTCGGGGAACACTGAAGCTTTCTTT.

This clone has just a few counts. The V call is TRBV6-5, the J call TRBJ1-5; possibly TRBD1 for D (5 bases). The length of the CDR3 is 11 residues. V lost 6 bases and J 11 bases, leaving 11 bases between the germline ends. Germline loops: CDR1 MNHEY, CDR2 SVGAGI. In DNA form, the CDR3 reads TGTGCCAGCAGCCATGGGGGGACCCAGCATTTT. Translating it yields CASSHGGTQHF.

The chain has TRBV28 and TRBJ2-7, with D tentatively TRBD2 (6 bases). Trimming took 7 bases from V and 3 from J, leaving 16 bases between them. This CDR3 region has 14 residues. The germline V gene encodes CDR1 MDHEN and CDR2 SYDVKM. DNA for the CDR3: TGTGCCAGCACCCCGACTAGTTTAGGCTACGAGCAGTACTTC. Its translation is CASTPTSLGYEQYF. Filled out from reference TRBV28 and TRBJ2-7, the complete variable domain reads DVKVTQSSRYLVKRTGEKVFLECVQDMDHENMFWYRQDPGLGLRLIYFSYDVKMKEKGDIPEGYSVSREKKERFSLILESASTNQTSMYLCASTPTSLGYEQYFGPGTRLTVT.

The chain joins TRBV25-1 to TRBJ2-1; 8 bases map to TRBD2. V lost 1 base to trimming and J lost 5 bases; unmatched junction nucleotides: 7. Germline V lookup: CDR1 MGHDK, CDR2 SYGVNS. This CDR3 has 16 residues. CDR3 protein: CASSESGRGGNNEQFF. CDR3 coding DNA: TGTGCCAGCAGTGAATCGGGCCGGGGGGGGAACAATGAGCAGTTCTTC.

V gene TRBV5-1 combines with J gene TRBJ1-1, with a weak D call TRBD1 (5 bases). Trimming stripped 5 bases from V and 1 base from J, with 9 bases between. The CDR3 is 13 amino acids. Germline V lookup: CDR1 SGHRS, CDR2 YFSETQ. The CDR3 sequence: CASRGQGNTEAFF. The DNA for the CDR3 is TGCGCCAGCAGGGGTCAGGGGAACACTGAAGCTTTCTTT.

The J gene is TRBJ2-7, the V gene TRBV9; maybe TRBD1 (6 bases). Trimming took off 0 bases at V and 5 bases at J, with 18 bases between the two ends. This CDR3 is built from 16 residues. Germline assignment: CDR1 SGDLS and CDR2 YYNGEE. CDR3 bases: TGTGCCAGCAGCGTAGACAGTCTACAGGGCGGCCACGAGCAGTACTTC. Protein: CASSVDSLQGGHEQYF.

V gene TRBV15 combines with J gene TRBJ2-1; the D gene is possibly TRBD1 (6 bases). Trimming stripped 0 bases from V and 5 bases from J, with 14 bases between. The CDR3 sequence is 16 residues long. Germline V gene lookup returns CDR1 LNHNV and CDR2 YYDKDF (reference sequence). Here the CDR3 DNA reads TGTGCCACCAGCAGAGATGGCAGGGGAATTGACAATGAGCAGTTCTTC. It translates to CATSRDGRGIDNEQFF. Drawing the rest from reference TRBV15 and TRBJ2-1, the complete variable domain is DAMVIQNPRYQVTQFGKPVTLSCSQTLNHNVMYWYQQKSSQAPKLLFHYYDKDFNNEADTPDNFQSRRPNTSFCFLDIRSPGLGDTAMYLCATSRDGRGIDNEQFFGPGTRLTVL.

This rearrangement joins TRBV14 to TRBJ1-1; 7 bases map to TRBD1. The trim removed 4 bases at V and 0 bases at J, leaving 2 bases unmatched. The CDR3 sequence is 14 residues long. Germline V gives CDR1 SGHDN, CDR2 FVKESK. The CDR3 coding sequence is TGTGCCAGCAGCCCCCAGGGGGTGAACACTGAAGCTTTCTTT. It codes for CASSPQGVNTEAFF.

This chain connects TRBV7-6 to TRBJ1-6; D call uncertain. V was shortened by 2 bases and J by 7 bases, with 15 bases between the two germline ends. This CDR3 region has 16 residues. CDR1 is SGHVS, CDR2 FNYEAQ, per germline. CDR3 DNA sequence: TGTGCCAGCAGCTTATCCATAGGACGGGGAAATTCACCCCTCCACTTT. Translation gives CASSLSIGRGNSPLHF.

The chain combines TRBV5-1 with TRBJ2-7, with TRBD1 matching over 9 bases. From germline, CDR1 is SGHRS and CDR2 YFSETQ. There are 17 residues in the CDR3. The junction had 7 bases not matched to a gene; V was cut back by 0 bases and J by 0 bases. DNA of the CDR3: TGCGCCAGCAGCTTGGCCACACAGGGGGCAAGCTCCTACGAGCAGTACTTC. Its protein is CASSLATQGASSYEQYF.

This chain links TRBV6-1 with TRBJ1-1, with a tentative D call TRBD1 (6 bases). The V gene's germline CDR1 is MNHNS and CDR2 SASEGT. Trimming pared 4 bases from V and 10 bases from J, leaving 16 bases between. CDR3 length: 13 residues. CDR3 sequence (DNA): TGTGCCAGCAGTGCACTGCGGGGGCTGGGAGCTTTCTTT. This gives the protein CASSALRGLGAFF.

The V gene is TRBV4-3, the J gene TRBJ1-1; TRBD1 agrees at 7 bases. CDR1 is LGHNA, CDR2 YSLEER, per germline. The CDR3 is 16 residues long. V lost 0 bases, J lost 4 bases, and 8 bases stayed unmatched. DNA of the CDR3: TGCGCCAGCAGCCAAGATCCCCGACAGGGATCCACTGAAGCTTTCTTT. This gives the protein CASSQDPRQGSTEAFF.

This sequence joins TRBV5-1 and TRBJ1-4, with 9 positions matching TRBD1. The junction had 4 bases not matched to a gene; V was cut back by 5 bases and J by 5 bases. This CDR3 spans 14 amino acids. The germline V gene encodes CDR1 SGHRS and CDR2 YFSETQ. This CDR3 is CASSTGGRNEKLFF. Written as DNA, the CDR3 is TGCGCCAGCAGTACAGGGGGCAGGAATGAAAAACTGTTTTTT.

This sequence joins TRBV6-1 and TRBJ1-5; D perhaps matches TRBD1 (6 bases). CDR3 length equals 18 residues. The V end was cut by 4 bases, the J end by 1 base, with 20 bases between. Looked up from germline, CDR1 is MNHNS and CDR2 is SASEGT. Written as DNA, the CDR3 is TGTGCCAGCAGTGTGGGCAGGGGTCGGGGAGGGAGCAATCAGCCCCAGCATTTT. Protein: CASSVGRGRGGSNQPQHF.

The chain is built from TRBV4-3 and TRBJ2-1; the D gene is possibly TRBD1 (6 bases). Germline CDR1 is LGHNA and CDR2 is YSLEER. This CDR3 is built from 15 residues. Trimming stripped 0 bases from V and 4 bases from J, with 10 bases between. CDR3 nucleotides: TGCGCCAGCAGCCAAGAAGGGGGATGGTACAATGAGCAGTTCTTC. Residues: CASSQEGGWYNEQFF.

The CDR3 bases are TGCGCCAGCAGGTTAAAACAGGGCCACGAGCAGTACTTC. Its protein product is CASRLKQGHEQYF. V is TRBV5-1 and J is TRBJ2-7, with a possible D match to TRBD1 (6 bases). V was shortened by 5 bases and J by 5 bases, with 14 bases between the two germline ends. The CDR3 is made up of 13 amino acids. In germline, CDR1 is SGHRS, CDR2 YFSETQ.

The chain joins TRBV5-1 to TRBJ2-6, with D possibly being TRBD1 (5 bases). The CDR3 runs 14 residues. With 2 bases removed from V and 3 bases from J, the gap between germline ends came to 6 bases. Germline V lookup: CDR1 SGHRS, CDR2 YFSETQ. This CDR3 is CASSFRDGANVLTF. CDR3 DNA sequence: TGCGCCAGCAGCTTCAGGGATGGGGCCAACGTCCTGACTTTC.

The chain links TRBV2 to TRBJ1-2; maybe TRBD1 (6 bases). Germline CDR1 is SNHLY and CDR2 is FYNNEI. This CDR3 has 12 residues. The V end lost 4 bases, the J end lost 6 bases, and 9 bases lay between the germline ends. The CDR3 here is CASSANRDGYTF. The CDR3 DNA sequence: TGTGCCAGCAGTGCGAACAGGGATGGCTACACCTTC. Using reference TRBV2 and TRBJ1-2 for the parts outside the CDR3, the full variable domain is EPEVTQTPSHQVTQMGQEVILRCVPISNHLYFYWYRQILGQKVEFLVSFYNNEISEKSEIFDDQFSVERPDGSNFTLKIRSTKLEDSAMYFCASSANRDGYTFGSGTRLTVV.

The V gene is TRBV5-1, the J gene TRBJ2-4, with a possible D match to TRBD1 (7 bases). The CDR3 loop spans 16 amino acids. Trimming pared 3 bases from V and 1 base from J, leaving 14 bases between. Germline V gene data show CDR1 as SGHRS and CDR2 as YFSETQ. The CDR3 DNA follows: TGCGCCAGCAGCTGGGGGGACAGCTTGGCCAAAAACATTCAGTACTTC. As protein: CASSWGDSLAKNIQYF.

This clone was picked up a small number of times. J is TRBJ2-7 and V is TRBV6-1; D gene uncertain. The germline CDR1 and CDR2 sequences are MNHNS and SASEGT. V lost 4 bases and J lost 3, with 16 bases in between. The CDR3 is 15 amino acids. The CDR3 reads CASSVQLLKDYEQYF. The CDR3 DNA reads as TGTGCCAGCAGTGTACAGCTTTTGAAGGACTACGAGCAGTACTTC.